The 8 T cell receptor beta chains below were found in one sample sequenced in a study of technical replicates of blood from a handful of donors. TCRdb's copy holds only in-frame clones and misses some; the assay was immunoSEQ multiplex PCR. Of roughly 69,000 clones in the sample, 70% to 90% were seen once. What was sequenced was PBMCs. Every receptor here comes from a human donor in good health. Some clones in this sample may be carry-over from other donors' samples.

This clone was counted ten times or more. The chain carries TRBV10-3 and TRBJ1-1; a weak D match, TRBD1 (5 bases). Germline loops: CDR1 ENHRY, CDR2 SYGVKD. This CDR3 is built from 14 residues. The V end was cut by 6 bases, the J end by 1 base, with 12 bases between. The CDR3 DNA reads as TGTGCCATCAGGGAAAAGGGGTCGAACACTGAAGCTTTCTTT. Its protein product is CAIREKGSNTEAFF.

This clone has only one observation. CDR3: CASSIGGATNEKLFF. Written as DNA, the CDR3 is TGTGCCAGTAGTATTGGTGGAGCAACTAATGAAAAACTGTTTTTT. This sequence joins TRBV19 and TRBJ1-4; D remains ambiguous. CDR3 length equals 15 residues. The germline V gene encodes CDR1 LNHDA and CDR2 SQIVND (reference sequence). The V end lost 3 bases, the J end lost 0 bases, and 8 bases lay between the germline ends.

The chain has TRBV10-3 and TRBJ2-2, with TRBD2 matching 8 bases. The germline V gene encodes CDR1 ENHRY and CDR2 SYGVKD. The CDR3 is 14 residues long. The V and J ends lost 2 bases and 5 bases, in that order; junction bases with no gene match: 1. The CDR3 sequence: CAISEGGRTGELFF. In DNA, the CDR3 is TGTGCCATCAGTGAGGGCGGGAGGACCGGGGAGCTGTTTTTT.

The rearrangement links TRBV7-8 to TRBJ2-1; 8 positions match TRBD1. V lost 1 base to trimming and J lost 1 base; unmatched junction nucleotides: 3. Germline V gene lookup returns CDR1 SGHVS and CDR2 FQNEAQ. The CDR3 runs to 16 residues. Written as DNA, the CDR3 is TGTGCCAGCAGCTTAGATCACAGGGGGTCCTACAATGAGCAGTTCTTC. It is translated as CASSLDHRGSYNEQFF.

V and J are TRBV29-1 and TRBJ2-1; 14 bases match TRBD2. CDR1 is SQVTM and CDR2 is ANQGSEA in the germline V gene. The V and J ends lost 5 bases and 0 bases, in that order; junction bases with no gene match: 6. CDR3 length equals 17 residues. CDR3 loop: CSVQTGTSGSSYNEQFF. CDR3 nucleotides: TGCAGCGTTCAGACCGGGACTAGCGGGAGCTCCTACAATGAGCAGTTCTTC.

V gene TRBV11-3 combines with J gene TRBJ1-1; D is uncertain. This CDR3 has 13 amino acids. Trimming pared 5 bases from V and 1 base from J, leaving 8 bases between. Looked up from germline, CDR1 is SGHNT and CDR2 is YENEEA. As DNA, the CDR3 is TGTGCCAGCAGCCAGGAGGGGAACACTGAAGCTTTCTTT. Amino acids: CASSQEGNTEAFF.

The chain carries TRBV7-2 and TRBJ2-7, with 10 bases fitting TRBD2. J gave up 3 bases and V 1 base, and 3 bases lay outside the gene matches. CDR1 is SGHTA and CDR2 is FQGNSA in the germline V gene. CDR3 length: 15 residues. This CDR3 is CASSLGLAGVYEQYF. DNA for the CDR3: TGTGCCAGCAGCTTAGGGCTAGCGGGGGTCTACGAGCAGTACTTC.

The chain uses TRBV18 and TRBJ1-4; possible D gene TRBD1, 6 bases. Trimming shortened V by 3 bases and J by 2 bases, and 13 bases separated the two germline ends. The CDR3 covers 16 residues. Germline CDR1 and CDR2: KGHSH and LQKENI. The CDR3 loop reads CASSPFLGGTNEKLFF. Here the CDR3 DNA reads TGTGCCAGCTCACCTTTCCTTGGGGGCACTAATGAAAAACTGTTTTTT.